Below are 14 T cell receptor beta chains sequenced from a single sample in a study of low-dose radiotherapy and immunotherapy resistance in tumors. Noted time point: before trial treatment. Covering alpha and beta chains, TRAV- and TRBV-specific primers were used for the first-strand cDNA. Amplification of TCRs used a constant-region primer and V-primer adapter for roughly 18 PCR cycles. TCRdb re-derived calls from the reads in MiXCR, one entry per CDR3 protein. The sample consists of more than 85,000 distinct CDR3 sequences, under 9.5% of them appearing once. The sample was PBMCs, taken before treatment. These receptors were obtained from a male donor with prostate cancer.

A word on this clonotype: The likely explanation is a read error, given a far larger clone one base away. The rearrangement uses TRBV15 and TRBJ2-7; D unclear. This CDR3 spans 12 amino acids. V was pared by 0 bases and J by 7 bases, with 7 bases between. Germline CDR1 LNHNV, CDR2 YYDKDF (reference sequence). The DNA of the CDR3 is TGTGCCACCAGCAGAGATCGGTATGAGCAGTACTTC. Its translation: CATSRDRYEQYF. Full variable domain (remainder filled in from reference TRBV15 and TRBJ2-7): DAMVIQNPRYQVTQFGKPVTLSCSQTLNHNVMYWYQQKSSQAPKLLFHYYDKDFNNEADTPDNFQSRRPNTSFCFLDIRSPGLGDTAMYLCATSRDRYEQYFGPGTRLTVT.

Ten or more counts support this clonotype. The genes are TRBV3-1 and TRBJ2-5; 8 nucleotides match TRBD1. J lost 5 bases, V lost 3 bases, and 5 bases had no gene match. The CDR3 has 14 residues. Germline CDR1 and CDR2: LGHDT and YNNKEL (reference sequence). The CDR3, as DNA: TGTGCCAGCAGCCATCGGACAGGGTCTGAGACCCAGTACTTC. Encoded protein: CASSHRTGSETQYF.

This clonotype was detected many times. The rearrangement links TRBV18 to TRBJ2-3, with D perhaps matching TRBD1 (6 bases). The germline CDR1 and CDR2 sequences are KGHSH and LQKENI. V was shortened by 4 bases and J by 1 base, with 9 bases between the two germline ends. The CDR3 runs to 14 residues. The CDR3 nucleotides are TGTGCCAGCTCACTACAGGGTGGCACAGATACGCAGTATTTT. It translates to CASSLQGGTDTQYF.

Ten or more counts support this clonotype. V usage is TRBV18 and J usage is TRBJ2-2; D is uncertain. Trimming cost V 3 bases and J 4 bases, with 3 bases left between them. This CDR3 is 12 amino acids long. In germline, CDR1 is KGHSH, CDR2 LQKENI. CDR3 bases: TGTGCCAGCTCACCCGCCACCGGGGAGCTGTTTTTT. It codes for CASSPATGELFF. The entire variable domain, with the rest obtained from reference TRBV18 and TRBJ2-2, is as follows: NAGVMQNPRHLVRRRGQEARLRCSPMKGHSHVYWYRQLPEEGLKFMVYLQKENIIDESGMPKERFSAEFPKEGPSILRIQQVVRGDSAAYFCASSPATGELFFGEGSRLTVL.

Of note for this clonotype: A far larger clone is one nucleotide away, so this likely arose from a read error. For the CDR3, the DNA is TGTGCCAGCAGCTTGGCCGCGGGAGGGTTGGACAATGAGCAGTACTTC. Protein product: CASSLAAGGLDNEQYF. The chain uses TRBV5-4 and TRBJ2-7; 9 positions match TRBD2. Germline V gives CDR1 SGHNT, CDR2 YYREEE (reference sequence). CDR3 size: 16 residues. Trimming removed 0 bases from V and 7 bases from J; junction bases left unmatched: 11.

In regard to this clonotype: One base separates it from a far larger clone, so it is likely a read error. This rearrangement joins TRBV18 to TRBJ2-7; D is tentatively TRBD1 or TRBD2 (6 bases each). Germline CDR1 KGHSH, CDR2 LQKENI. Trimming shortened V by 6 bases and J by 7 bases, and 16 bases separated the two germline ends. The CDR3 sequence is 13 residues long. The CDR3 sequence is CASSSIEGGEQYF. CDR3 DNA sequence: TGTGCCAGCTCGTCAATAGAGGGGGGTGAGCAGTACTTC.

This clonotype was counted many times. The V call is TRBV24-1, the J call TRBJ2-6; TRBD1 matches at 9 bases. V was clipped by 4 bases and J by 0 bases; unmatched bases: 9. Germline V CDR1 and CDR2: KGHDR, SFDVKD. The CDR3 consists of 19 residues. This CDR3 is CATSENTGGVISGANVLTF. In DNA, the CDR3 is TGTGCCACCAGTGAAAATACAGGGGGCGTGATCTCTGGGGCCAACGTCCTGACTTTC.

The sample holds many counts of this clonotype. J is TRBJ2-1 and V is TRBV4-1, with D tentatively TRBD2 (5 bases). The CDR3 loop spans 17 amino acids. Germline CDR1 is MGHRA and CDR2 is YSYEKL. Trimming cost V 3 bases and J 0 bases, with 15 bases left between them. As DNA, the CDR3 is TGCGCCAGCAGCCAGGAGGAGTTAGCCAGCTCCTACAATGAGCAGTTCTTC. This gives the protein CASSQEELASSYNEQFF.

This clonotype came up many times. V is TRBV4-3 and J is TRBJ1-5; no clear D gene. Germline V lookup: CDR1 LGHNA, CDR2 YSLEER. The CDR3 contains 14 residues. V was pared by 0 bases and J by 2 bases, with 5 bases between. The CDR3 coding sequence is TGCGCCAGCAGCCAAGAGCGTGGCAATCAGCCCCAGCATTTT. Translating it yields CASSQERGNQPQHF.

This clonotype showed up many times. The chain joins TRBV5-1 to TRBJ2-5; the D is unclear. The CDR3 is 13 residues long. Trimming removed 3 bases from V and 10 bases from J, with 16 bases in between. Germline V CDR1 and CDR2: SGHRS, YFSETQ. CDR3 sequence: CASSSRPDGLQYF. CDR3 DNA sequence: TGCGCCAGCAGCTCCAGACCGGACGGCCTCCAGTACTTC.

This clonotype was observed many times. The rearrangement uses TRBV7-2 and TRBJ2-1; 10 nucleotides match TRBD2. V shed 5 bases, J shed 4 bases, and the junction held 5 bases outside the gene matches. The germline V gene encodes CDR1 SGHTA and CDR2 FQGNSA. The CDR3 spans 15 residues. The CDR3 protein is CASSLSGRTYNEQFF. In nucleotides, the CDR3 is TGTGCCAGCAGCCTTAGCGGGAGGACGTACAATGAGCAGTTCTTC.

This clonotype has at least ten counts. This rearrangement joins TRBV28 to TRBJ1-2; no reliable D call. Germline-derived CDR1 and CDR2 are MDHEN and SYDVKM. Trimming stripped 4 bases from V and 7 bases from J, with 10 bases between. The CDR3 is 12 residues long. The CDR3 spells CASSSRMSGYTF. CDR3 DNA: TGTGCCAGCAGTTCCAGGATGTCTGGCTACACCTTC.

At least ten counts were recorded for this clonotype. V usage is TRBV14 and J usage is TRBJ2-2; D unresolved. Germline V gives CDR1 SGHDN, CDR2 FVKESK. CDR3 length: 13 residues. Trimming stripped 3 bases from V and 7 bases from J, with 9 bases between. Here the CDR3 reads CASSHSPVGELFF. In DNA form, the CDR3 reads TGTGCCAGCAGCCACTCCCCCGTCGGGGAGCTGTTTTTT.

This clonotype was seen ten or more times. CDR3 region: CASSGEERGPDTGELFF. CDR3 coding DNA: TGTGCCAGCAGCGGAGAGGAGAGGGGGCCGGACACCGGGGAGCTGTTTTTT. The chain combines TRBV7-2 with TRBJ2-2; 7 nucleotides line up with TRBD1. The V segment lost 5 bases and the J segment 3 bases; nucleotides outside the gene matches: 12. CDR1 SGHTA and CDR2 FQGNSA come from the germline V gene. CDR3 length: 17 amino acids. The entire variable domain, with the rest obtained from reference TRBV7-2 and TRBJ2-2, is as follows: GAGVSQSPSNKVTEKGKDVELRCDPISGHTALYWYRQSLGQGLEFLIYFQGNSAPDKSGLPSDRFSAERTGGSVSTLTIQRTQQEDSAVYLCASSGEERGPDTGELFFGEGSRLTVL.